This T cell receptor beta chain was identified during a study of T cell responses to AZD1222 COVID-19 vaccine. TCRdb keeps only in-frame clones here, not all; method: immunoSEQ multiplex PCR. The table shows 150,000 to 200,000 clones, with over 80% occurring only once. The CDR3 has 13 residues. Trimming took 5 bases from V and 4 from J; bases not matched to a gene: 3. Germline loops: CDR1 SGHTA, CDR2 FQGNSA. The sequences come from peripheral blood, collected on day 0 of MenACWY control vaccination. This chain connects TRBV7-2 to TRBJ2-7; 9 bases are shared with TRBD1. The sequence was collected from an adult in good health. CDR3 DNA sequence: TGTGCCAGCAGCGCTGACAGGGGGTACGAGCAGTACTTC. Translation: CASSADRGYEQYF.